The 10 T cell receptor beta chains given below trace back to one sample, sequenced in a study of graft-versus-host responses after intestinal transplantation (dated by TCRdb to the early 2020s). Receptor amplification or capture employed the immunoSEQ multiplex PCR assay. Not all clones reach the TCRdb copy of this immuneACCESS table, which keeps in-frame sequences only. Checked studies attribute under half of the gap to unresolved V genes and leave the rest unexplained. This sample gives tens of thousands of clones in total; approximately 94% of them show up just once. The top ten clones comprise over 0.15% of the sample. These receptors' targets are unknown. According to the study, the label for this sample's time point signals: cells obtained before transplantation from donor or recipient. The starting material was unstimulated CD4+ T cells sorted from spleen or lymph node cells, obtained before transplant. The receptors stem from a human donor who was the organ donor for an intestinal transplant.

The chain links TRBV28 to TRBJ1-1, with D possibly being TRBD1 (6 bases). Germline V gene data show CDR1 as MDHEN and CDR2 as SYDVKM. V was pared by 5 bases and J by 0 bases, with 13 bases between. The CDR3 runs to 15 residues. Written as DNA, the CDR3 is TGTGCCAGCAGTGTGACAGGTATTATGAACACTGAAGCTTTCTTT. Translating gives CASSVTGIMNTEAFF.

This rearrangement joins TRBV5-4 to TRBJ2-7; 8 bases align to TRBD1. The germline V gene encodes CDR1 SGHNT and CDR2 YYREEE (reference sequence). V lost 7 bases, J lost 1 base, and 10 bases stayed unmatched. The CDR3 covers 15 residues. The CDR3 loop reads CASGLTGTGSYEQYF. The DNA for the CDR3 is TGTGCCAGCGGACTTACCGGGACAGGTTCCTACGAGCAGTACTTC.

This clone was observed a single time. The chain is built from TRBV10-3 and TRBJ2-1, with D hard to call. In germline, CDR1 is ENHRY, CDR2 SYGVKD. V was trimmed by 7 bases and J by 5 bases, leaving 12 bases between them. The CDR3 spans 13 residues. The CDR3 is CAIKSGPNNEQFF. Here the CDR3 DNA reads TGTGCCATCAAGTCCGGACCAAACAATGAGCAGTTCTTC.

The CDR3 loop reads CAWSSGLYTIYF. CDR3 in DNA: TGTGCCTGGAGCTCGGGTTTATACACCATATATTTT. This chain uses TRBV30 with TRBJ1-3, with D uncertain. There are 12 residues in the CDR3. V was trimmed by 3 bases and J by 8 bases, leaving 11 bases between them. The V gene's germline CDR1 is GTSNPN and CDR2 SVGIG (reference sequence).

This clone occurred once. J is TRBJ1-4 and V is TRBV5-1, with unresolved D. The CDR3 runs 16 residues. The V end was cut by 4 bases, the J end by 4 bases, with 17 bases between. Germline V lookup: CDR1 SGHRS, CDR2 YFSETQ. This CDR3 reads CASSPGSGPLNEKLFF. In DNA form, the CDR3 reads TGCGCCAGCAGCCCCGGGTCGGGTCCCCTTAATGAAAAACTGTTTTTT.

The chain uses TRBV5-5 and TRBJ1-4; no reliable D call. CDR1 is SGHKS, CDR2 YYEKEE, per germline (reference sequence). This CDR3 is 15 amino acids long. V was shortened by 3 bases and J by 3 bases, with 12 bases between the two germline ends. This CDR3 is CASSWLASANEKLFF. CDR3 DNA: TGTGCCAGCAGCTGGTTGGCCTCGGCTAATGAAAAACTGTTTTTT.

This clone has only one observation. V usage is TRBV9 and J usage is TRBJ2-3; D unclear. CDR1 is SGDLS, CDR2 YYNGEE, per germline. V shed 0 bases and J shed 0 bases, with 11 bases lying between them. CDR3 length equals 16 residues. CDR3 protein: CASSVVGSFSTDTQYF. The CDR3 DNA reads TGTGCCAGCAGCGTAGTTGGTAGCTTTAGCACAGATACGCAGTATTTT. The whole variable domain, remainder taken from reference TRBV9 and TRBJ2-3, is DSGVTQTPKHLITATGQRVTLRCSPRSGDLSVYWYQQSLDQGLQFLIQYYNGEERAKGNILERFSAQQFPDLHSELNLSSLELGDSALYFCASSVVGSFSTDTQYFGPGTRLTVL.

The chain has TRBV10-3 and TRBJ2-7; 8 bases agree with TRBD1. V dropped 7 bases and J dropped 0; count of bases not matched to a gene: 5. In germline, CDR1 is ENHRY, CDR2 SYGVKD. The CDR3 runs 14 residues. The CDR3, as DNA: TGTGCCATCAAGGAGGGACAGGTCTCCTACGAGCAGTACTTC. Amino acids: CAIKEGQVSYEQYF.

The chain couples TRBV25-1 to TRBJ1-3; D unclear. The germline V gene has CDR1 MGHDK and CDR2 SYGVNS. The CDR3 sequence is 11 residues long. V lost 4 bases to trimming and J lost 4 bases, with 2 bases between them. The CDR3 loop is CASSAGNTIYF. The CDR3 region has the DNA TGTGCCAGCAGTGCAGGAAACACCATATATTTT.

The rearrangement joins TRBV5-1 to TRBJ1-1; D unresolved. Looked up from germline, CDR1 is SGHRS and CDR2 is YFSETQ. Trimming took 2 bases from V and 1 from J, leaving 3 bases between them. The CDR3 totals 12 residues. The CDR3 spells CASSFGNTEAFF. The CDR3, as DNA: TGCGCCAGCAGCTTTGGGAACACTGAAGCTTTCTTT.